Below, one TCR beta chain is given with its context. Its antigen remains unknown. The sample is drawn from a study of shared clonotypes between healthy human individuals. Findings and caveats of the study: Among non-shared clonotypes, generation probabilities were lower than among those shared by all four donors.

Libraries were prepared by immunoSEQ multiplex PCR; TCRdb keeps only in-frame clonotypes and omits some of them. The repertoire consists of 2.3 million or so clones, with over 85% occurring once and the leading ten covering 0.35% to 0.5%. Germline V gene lookup returns CDR1 LNHDA and CDR2 SQIVND (reference sequence). Trimming left V 4 bases short and J 7 bases short, with 4 bases between. The CDR3 is 11 amino acids. CD4+ cell separation produced CD45RA+ naive and CD45RA-negative memory subsets. This receptor was obtained from a man younger than 35 in good health. Some clones in this sample may be carry-over from other donors' samples. Sequenced sample: naive CD4+ T cells from PBMCs. Sample subset: CD45RA+ positively selected. The gene calls are TRBV19 and TRBJ2-2; D remains ambiguous. This chain's CDR3 is CASSSIGELFF. The CDR3 DNA reads as TGTGCCAGTAGTAGTATCGGGGAGCTGTTTTTT.